This entry describes one T cell receptor beta chain. The antigen is unknown. It was with a sample-barcoded 5' primer and a J-beta primer mix that a second PCR of roughly 7 to 11 cycles was run. CDR3-containing paired-end reads numbering at least 2.5 million came from each sample. TCRdb reanalysed the 5' RACE reads using MiXCR and keeps one entry per CDR3 protein. This sample has over 1.5 million distinct CDR3 sequences, with 49% found just once. The data belong to a study of blood T cells in healthy people across ages. Notes on the study in general: The authors considered diversity estimates from one million T cells to be underestimates. Naive and antigen-experienced cells were not separated, limiting conclusive comparison.

Each sample had at least 7 million PBMCs isolated. The origin of this receptor is a woman aged 40 to 50 in good health. The specimen was blood.

The CDR3 region is CSVAEPSAEGQYF. The CDR3, as DNA: TGCAGCGTTGCGGAACCCTCAGCTGAAGGGCAGTACTTC. J is TRBJ2-5 and V is TRBV29-1; no firm D call. V lost 4 bases and J 11 bases, leaving 20 bases between the germline ends. The CDR3 loop spans 13 amino acids. Germline V lookup: CDR1 SQVTM, CDR2 ANQGSEA.